At least ten counts were recorded for the clone carrying this TCR beta chain. This sample was taken from a study of T-cell reconstitution after alpha-beta-depleted transplantation in children. The germline V and J ends were trimmed by 4 bases and 1 base, with 12 bases remaining between them. Germline-derived CDR1 and CDR2 are DFQATT and SNEGSKA (reference sequence). The CDR3 length is 14 residues. Preparing the TCRbeta library involved the use of unique molecular identifiers. TCRdb itself ran the PCR reads through MiXCR, one entry per CDR3 protein. The sample holds roughly 180,000 distinct CDR3 sequences, roughly 14% seen once.

This sequence was found in a human donor who donated a stem cell graft to a child with acute lymphoblastic leukemia. J is TRBJ2-3 and V is TRBV20-1; D tentatively fits TRBD1 or TRBD2 (5 bases each). Here the sequenced sample was PBMCs from the stem cell graft donor, taken from the stem cell graft. CDR3 protein: CSANGALGTDTQYF. CDR3 sequence (DNA): TGCAGTGCTAACGGGGCCCTGGGCACAGATACGCAGTATTTT.